One and the same sample provided the 28 T cell receptor beta chains below, sequenced in a study of OX40 agonist ivuxolimab in advanced cancers. The assay was immunoSEQ multiplex PCR, and TCRdb's table has in-frame clones only and misses some. The data show about 70,000 clones, with roughly 90% seen just once and approximately 8% held by the top ten. This sample comprised CD4+ or CD8+ T cells sorted from blood, obtained in a trial of the OX40 agonist ivuxolimab. These receptors originate from an adult with an advanced solid tumor such as melanoma, head and neck, liver or kidney cancer.

CDR3 protein: CASSSDGGGGQPQHF. Here the CDR3 DNA reads TGCGCCAGCAGTTCCGATGGGGGGGGCGGTCAGCCCCAGCATTTT. The V gene is TRBV5-1, the J gene TRBJ1-5, with D perhaps matching TRBD1 (6 bases). Between the trimmed V and J ends, which lost 5 bases and 6 bases, there was a span of 18 bases. The CDR3 is made up of 15 amino acids. The germline V gene has CDR1 SGHRS and CDR2 YFSETQ.

The chain is built from TRBV5-8 and TRBJ2-7; D uncertain. The CDR3 totals 13 residues. The germline gives CDR1 SGHTS, CDR2 YDEGEE. The V gene lost 1 base and the J gene lost 0 bases, with 5 bases spanning the gap. CDR3 in amino acids: CASSLRPSYEQYF. The CDR3 DNA sequence: TGTGCCAGCAGCTTGAGACCCTCCTACGAGCAGTACTTC.

The V call is TRBV29-1, the J call TRBJ2-7; 9 bases are shared with TRBD1. Germline-derived CDR1 and CDR2 are SQVTM and ANQGSEA. The ends lost 3 bases at V and 4 bases at J; junction bases unmatched: 1. The CDR3 loop spans 12 amino acids. As DNA, the CDR3 is TGCAGCGTTGAGGGACAGGGTTACGAGCAGTACTTC. As protein: CSVEGQGYEQYF.

This chain connects TRBV6-1 to TRBJ2-3; 9 nucleotides agree with TRBD1. In germline, CDR1 is MNHNS, CDR2 SASEGT. The CDR3 sequence is 15 residues long. V lost 6 bases and J lost 3; bases outside the gene matches: 7. DNA of the CDR3: TGTGCCAGCAGCCTCGGACAGGGGAGGACAGATACGCAGTATTTT. Protein: CASSLGQGRTDTQYF.

The chain uses TRBV6-5 and TRBJ2-7; 8 bases line up with TRBD1. V lost 4 bases to trimming and J lost 3 bases; unmatched junction nucleotides: 5. The germline gives CDR1 MNHEY, CDR2 SVGAGI. The CDR3 is 14 residues long. As DNA, the CDR3 is TGTGCCAGCAGTTGGGACAGGTCGGTCTACGAGCAGTACTTC. Residues: CASSWDRSVYEQYF.

V usage is TRBV19 and J usage is TRBJ2-1, with TRBD2 matching 12 bases. The CDR3 length is 18 residues. The ends lost 3 bases at V and 3 bases at J; junction bases unmatched: 9. CDR1 is LNHDA and CDR2 is SQIVND in the germline V gene (reference sequence). The CDR3 DNA reads TGTGCCAGTAGTATTCAAAGGGGACTAGCGGGCGTCTACAATGAGCAGTTCTTC. It specifies CASSIQRGLAGVYNEQFF.

As concerns this clone: One junction end disagrees with the germline gene, perhaps due to a read error. The J gene is TRBJ1-1, the V gene TRBV7-2, with D perhaps TRBD1 (6 bases). CDR1 and CDR2 from the germline V gene are SGHTA and FQGNSA. This CDR3 has 15 amino acids. This CDR3 is CASSSVVRGNIEAFF. The CDR3 DNA follows: TGTGCCAGCAGCTCCGTAGTTAGGGGGAACATTGAAGCTTTCTTT.

In this sample, this clone turned up a few times. The rearrangement links TRBV2 to TRBJ1-1; D ambiguous. Germline V gives CDR1 SNHLY, CDR2 FYNNEI. V shed 4 bases and J shed 5 bases, with 14 bases lying between them. The CDR3 runs to 14 residues. Here the CDR3 reads CASSVSLPGTEAFF. The CDR3 DNA sequence: TGTGCCAGCAGTGTGAGCTTACCGGGGACTGAAGCTTTCTTT. Filled out from reference TRBV2 and TRBJ1-1, the complete variable domain reads EPEVTQTPSHQVTQMGQEVILRCVPISNHLYFYWYRQILGQKVEFLVSFYNNEISEKSEIFDDQFSVERPDGSNFTLKIRSTKLEDSAMYFCASSVSLPGTEAFFGQGTRLTVV.

This chain connects TRBV2 to TRBJ2-3; D is undetermined. The V end was cut by 7 bases, the J end by 1 base, with 9 bases between. CDR1 SNHLY and CDR2 FYNNEI come from the germline V gene. The CDR3 length is 13 residues. This CDR3 is CASTDGRTDTQYF. The CDR3 DNA sequence: TGTGCCAGCACCGATGGGCGCACAGATACGCAGTATTTT.

The gene calls are TRBV9 and TRBJ2-4; TRBD2 might be the D (6 bases). The V and J ends lost 4 bases and 10 bases respectively, with 12 bases between them. Germline-derived CDR1 and CDR2 are SGDLS and YYNGEE. The CDR3 sequence is 12 residues long. CDR3 nucleotide sequence: TGTGCCAGCAGCCCCACCGGGACTATTCAGTACTTC. This gives the protein CASSPTGTIQYF. Full variable domain (remainder filled in from reference TRBV9 and TRBJ2-4): DSGVTQTPKHLITATGQRVTLRCSPRSGDLSVYWYQQSLDQGLQFLIQYYNGEERAKGNILERFSAQQFPDLHSELNLSSLELGDSALYFCASSPTGTIQYFGAGTRLSVL.

V is TRBV15 and J is TRBJ2-7; perhaps TRBD2 as D (6 bases). There are 15 residues in the CDR3. V gave up 1 base and J gave up 0 bases, with 10 bases separating them. Germline V gene lookup returns CDR1 LNHNV and CDR2 YYDKDF (reference sequence). This chain's CDR3 is CATSRGAGSSYEQYF. CDR3 in DNA: TGTGCCACCAGCAGAGGGGCGGGGAGCTCCTACGAGCAGTACTTC.

In nucleotides, the CDR3 is TGTGCCAGCAGCCAAGATATGTCGGCCTATGGCTACACCTTC. It encodes CASSQDMSAYGYTF. The gene calls are TRBV4-2 and TRBJ1-2, with D hard to call. Trimming shortened V by 0 bases and J by 4 bases, and 9 bases separated the two germline ends. The length of the CDR3 is 14 residues. Germline V gene data show CDR1 as LGHNA and CDR2 as YNFKEQ.

The sample holds one count of this clone. The chain uses TRBV6-6 and TRBJ2-7; TRBD2 might be the D (6 bases). This CDR3 region has 13 residues. The V and J ends lost 5 bases and 4 bases respectively, with 12 bases between them. Germline V gene data show CDR1 as MNHNY and CDR2 as SVGAGI (reference sequence). The CDR3 is CASSVPGVYEQYF. The CDR3, as DNA: TGTGCCAGCAGTGTCCCGGGAGTTTACGAGCAGTACTTC.

This clone was counted a single time. The V gene is TRBV28, the J gene TRBJ1-1, with 7 bases lining up with TRBD1. The CDR3 consists of 16 residues. V was clipped by 3 bases and J by 4 bases; unmatched bases: 11. In germline, CDR1 is MDHEN, CDR2 SYDVKM. The CDR3 region has the DNA TGTGCCAGCAGTTTGGCCCCATCGACAGGGACCACTGAAGCTTTCTTT. Amino acid sequence: CASSLAPSTGTTEAFF.

This clone was picked up a small number of times. V gene TRBV15 combines with J gene TRBJ1-6, with D maybe TRBD1 (5 bases). The V end lost 0 bases, the J end lost 10 bases, and 16 bases lay between the germline ends. From germline, CDR1 is LNHNV and CDR2 YYDKDF (reference sequence). The CDR3 consists of 16 residues. The CDR3, as DNA: TGTGCCACCAGCAGAGATGTGGGACCAGACGAGTCACCCCTCCACTTT. It is translated as CATSRDVGPDESPLHF.

The J gene is TRBJ2-5, the V gene TRBV7-2, with a tentative D call TRBD1 (6 bases). The V gene's germline CDR1 is SGHTA and CDR2 FQGNSA. Deletions cut 5 bases from V and 2 bases from J, with 15 bases between. CDR3 length: 15 amino acids. In DNA form, the CDR3 reads TGTGCCAGCAGCACGCAGACAGGTGGGCAAGAGACCCAGTACTTC. This gives the protein CASSTQTGGQETQYF.

The chain joins TRBV11-3 to TRBJ1-5; TRBD1 matches at 8 bases. Germline CDR1 SGHNT, CDR2 YENEEA. This CDR3 is built from 17 residues. Trimming cost V 3 bases and J 7 bases; bases outside gene matches: 14. In DNA form, the CDR3 reads TGTGCCAGCAGCTTCCTACCCGTCGGACAGGGTAACCAGCCCCAGCATTTT. Residues: CASSFLPVGQGNQPQHF.

This sequence joins TRBV5-1 and TRBJ1-1; D call uncertain. The CDR3 spans 13 residues. The germline V gene has CDR1 SGHRS and CDR2 YFSETQ. The V end lost 7 bases, the J end lost 0 bases, and 10 bases lay between the germline ends. CDR3 in amino acids: CASRSTVNTEAFF. DNA of the CDR3: TGCGCCAGCCGCTCGACCGTGAACACTGAAGCTTTCTTT.

This clone appeared once. This chain joins TRBV5-1 and TRBJ2-5; D is uncertain. V was clipped by 4 bases and J by 2 bases, with 3 bases between them. Germline lookup yields CDR1 SGHRS and CDR2 YFSETQ. This CDR3 has 11 amino acids. In nucleotides, the CDR3 is TGCGCCAGCAGCGCACAAGAGACCCAGTACTTC. It encodes CASSAQETQYF.

This clone was counted once. The V and J genes are TRBV9 and TRBJ1-6; 7 bases align to TRBD1. The CDR3 is 14 amino acids. The V gene end was trimmed by 3 bases and the J gene end by 6 bases; junction bases not matched to a gene: 3. Germline assignment: CDR1 SGDLS and CDR2 YYNGEE. CDR3 loop: CASSARDSNSPLHF. CDR3 coding DNA: TGTGCCAGCAGCGCCAGGGACAGTAATTCACCCCTCCACTTT.

This clone has only one observation. This chain links TRBV2 with TRBJ1-4; 9 nucleotides match TRBD1. The J segment lost 8 bases and the V segment lost 7 bases, leaving 8 bases of the junction unmatched. The germline V gene has CDR1 SNHLY and CDR2 FYNNEI. This CDR3 comprises 14 residues. The CDR3 DNA reads as TGTGCCAGCAACGTACAGGGGGCGGGGGAAAAACTGTTTTTT. It encodes CASNVQGAGEKLFF. Complete variable domain (other parts from reference TRBV2 and TRBJ1-4): EPEVTQTPSHQVTQMGQEVILRCVPISNHLYFYWYRQILGQKVEFLVSFYNNEISEKSEIFDDQFSVERPDGSNFTLKIRSTKLEDSAMYFCASNVQGAGEKLFFGSGTQLSVL.

This clone is judged medium-sized (0.01 to 0.1%). The chain combines TRBV30 with TRBJ1-6, with D perhaps TRBD1 (6 bases). The CDR3 loop spans 14 amino acids. From germline, CDR1 is GTSNPN and CDR2 SVGIG (reference sequence). V dropped 0 bases and J dropped 8 bases, with 11 bases sitting between them. The CDR3 nucleotides are TGTGCCTGGAGTGTACTAGGGGGTGATTCACCCCTCCACTTT. This translates into CAWSVLGGDSPLHF. The full variable domain, with the rest looked up from reference TRBV30 and TRBJ1-6, is SQTIHQWPATLVQPVGSPLSLECTVEGTSNPNLYWYRQAAGRGLQLLFYSVGIGQISSEVPQNLSASRPQDRQFILSSKKLLLSDSGFYLCAWSVLGGDSPLHFGNGTRLTVT.

V and J are TRBV6-5 and TRBJ1-1; tentatively, D is TRBD1 (5 bases). V dropped 6 bases and J dropped 6 bases, with 17 bases sitting between them. CDR1 MNHEY and CDR2 SVGAGI come from the germline V gene. The CDR3 covers 14 residues. The chain's CDR3 is CASRLGPPGAEAFF. Written as DNA, the CDR3 is TGTGCCAGCAGATTGGGACCGCCAGGCGCTGAAGCTTTCTTT.

V usage is TRBV6-1 and J usage is TRBJ2-5; 8 bases are shared with TRBD1. Germline CDR1 reads MNHNS; CDR2 reads SASEGT. The junction had 8 bases not matched to a gene; V was cut back by 6 bases and J by 2 bases. This CDR3 is 15 amino acids long. CDR3 sequence: CASRPGQGVQETQYF. In nucleotides, the CDR3 is TGTGCCAGCAGACCCGGACAGGGAGTACAAGAGACCCAGTACTTC.

V gene TRBV6-5 combines with J gene TRBJ1-1; TRBD1 might be the D (6 bases). CDR3 size: 15 residues. Trimming cost V 5 bases and J 3 bases, with 16 bases left between them. Germline V gene data show CDR1 as MNHEY and CDR2 as SVGAGI. The CDR3 DNA reads TGTGCCAGCAGTAGATGGGGGCCGGGAGACACTGAAGCTTTCTTT. Translation gives CASSRWGPGDTEAFF.

The chain recombines TRBV6-6 with TRBJ1-1, with TRBD1 identical over 10 bases. With V trimmed by 5 bases and J by 5 bases, 5 bases remained unmatched. This CDR3 is built from 14 residues. In germline, CDR1 is MNHNY, CDR2 SVGAGI (reference sequence). CDR3 residues: CASSGDRGITEAFF. CDR3 coding DNA: TGTGCCAGCAGTGGGGACAGGGGTATAACTGAAGCTTTCTTT.

This clone has just a few counts. The chain employs TRBV28 and TRBJ2-6; no clear D. Trimming stripped 5 bases from V and 1 base from J, with 6 bases between. Germline CDR1 reads MDHEN; CDR2 reads SYDVKM. This CDR3 has 14 residues. CDR3 residues: CASSTSSGANVLTF. As DNA, the CDR3 is TGTGCCAGCAGTACCAGTTCTGGGGCCAACGTCCTGACTTTC. The full variable domain, completed using reference TRBV28 and TRBJ2-6, is DVKVTQSSRYLVKRTGEKVFLECVQDMDHENMFWYRQDPGLGLRLIYFSYDVKMKEKGDIPEGYSVSREKKERFSLILESASTNQTSMYLCASSTSSGANVLTFGAGSRLTVL.

The chain is built from TRBV6-5 and TRBJ2-2; no definite D call. Trimming removed 7 bases from V and 1 base from J, with 4 bases in between. This CDR3 region has 12 residues. In germline, CDR1 is MNHEY, CDR2 SVGAGI. The CDR3 DNA reads as TGTGCCAGCAAAAAGAACACCGGGGAGCTGTTTTTT. Protein: CASKKNTGELFF.